Listed below are T cell receptor beta chains from one sample, sequenced in a study of OX40 agonist ivuxolimab in advanced cancers. The protocol was immunoSEQ multiplex PCR, while the TCRdb copy is restricted to in-frame clones and leaves out a portion. The table has some 55,000 clones, just under 80% seen once. Sequenced here: CD4+ or CD8+ T cells sorted from blood, sampled in a trial of the OX40 agonist ivuxolimab. Receptor source: an adult with an advanced solid tumor such as melanoma, head and neck, liver or kidney cancer. The CDR3 runs from the conserved cysteine through the conserved F or W. D genes are given only for firm matches. Size is omitted from some rows. Given values are once, few, many or a class for expanded clones.

>NA|TRBV19|TRBJ2-2|TRBD1
CASRRDRGGPGELFF
TGTGCCAGTAGGCGGGACAGGGGAGGCCCCGGGGAGCTGTTTTTT
>NA|TRBV4-1|TRBJ2-5|TRBD2
CASSQEASGYQETQYF
TGCGCCAGCAGCCAAGAGGCTAGCGGGTACCAAGAGACCCAGTACTTC
>NA|TRBV5-4|TRBJ2-1|TRBD1
CASSSGTGGGYEQFF
TGTGCCAGCAGCTCCGGGACAGGGGGCGGCTATGAGCAGTTCTTC
>NA|TRBV11-2|TRBJ2-5|TRBD2
CASSLSPSGGRETQYF
TGTGCCAGCAGCTTATCACCTAGCGGAGGGAGGGAGACCCAGTACTTC
>once|TRBV7-9|TRBJ2-5|NA
CASSALGVQETQYF
TGTGCCAGCAGCGCCCTAGGTGTCCAAGAGACCCAGTACTTC
>NA|TRBV2|TRBJ2-5|NA
CASHWNSVETQYF
TGTGCCAGCCATTGGAACAGCGTCGAGACCCAGTACTTC
>once|TRBV2|TRBJ1-1|NA
CASSDWKQRGDTEAFF
TGTGCCAGCAGTGACTGGAAACAACGGGGGGACACTGAAGCTTTCTTT
>NA|TRBV7-3|TRBJ2-6|NA
CASSPQGSGANVLTF
TGTGCCAGCAGCCCTCAGGGATCCGGGGCCAACGTCCTGACTTTC
>NA|TRBV7-8|TRBJ2-2|NA
CASSRRQANTGELFF
TGTGCCAGCAGCCGACGGCAGGCGAACACCGGGGAGCTGTTTTTT
>NA|TRBV6-5|TRBJ1-2|TRBD1
CASSRDRNYGYTF
TGTGCCAGCAGCCGGGACAGGAACTATGGCTACACCTTC
>NA|TRBV7-6|TRBJ1-3|NA
CATHGQSLSGNTIYF
TGTGCCACCCACGGACAGTCTCTCTCTGGAAACACCATATATTTT
>NA|TRBV10-1|TRBJ2-7|NA
CASSGVGPPYEQYF
TGCGCCAGCAGTGGAGTCGGGCCCCCCTACGAGCAGTACTTC
>NA|TRBV2|TRBJ1-1|NA
CASSVDPNTEAFF
TGTGCCAGCAGTGTTGACCCGAACACTGAAGCTTTCTTT
>NA|TRBV6-1|TRBJ2-2|NA
CASVASANTGELFF
TGTGCCAGCGTTGCTAGCGCGAACACCGGGGAGCTGTTTTTT
>NA|TRBV9|TRBJ1-5|TRBD1
CASSVTGGEQPQHF
TGTGCCAGCAGCGTAACAGGGGGCGAACAGCCCCAGCATTTT
>NA|TRBV7-9|TRBJ1-4|TRBD1
CASSADRVEKLFF
TGTGCCAGCAGCGCAGACAGGGTAGAAAAACTGTTTTTT
>few|TRBV9|TRBJ2-7|NA
CASSVRFETYEQYF
TGTGCCAGCAGCGTAAGATTCGAAACCTACGAGCAGTACTTC
>NA|TRBV5-3|TRBJ1-5|NA
CARSPCGGQPQHF
TGTGCCAGAAGCCCATGTGGGGGTCAGCCCCAGCATTTT
>NA|TRBV19|TRBJ1-3|NA
CASSTWDPGNTIYF
TGTGCCAGTAGTACCTGGGACCCAGGAAACACCATATATTTT
>once|TRBV5-1|TRBJ2-5|NA
CASSSGGEETQYF
TGCGCCAGCAGCTCAGGGGGGGAAGAGACCCAGTACTTC
>NA|TRBV2|TRBJ2-5|NA
CASSRAIETQYF
TGTGCCAGCAGTAGGGCTATAGAGACCCAGTACTTC
>once|TRBV10-2|TRBJ2-3|TRBD2
CASRLRAGGADTQYF
TGCGCCAGCAGGCTACGAGCGGGGGGGGCAGATACGCAGTATTTT
>NA|TRBV7-3|TRBJ2-3|NA
CASSFSTDTQYF
TGTGCCAGCAGCTTTAGCACAGATACGCAGTATTTT
>NA|TRBV5-1|TRBJ2-5|NA
CASSLEGSWTVFQETQYF
TGCGCCAGCAGCTTGGAGGGGAGCTGGACCGTCTTTCAAGAGACCCAGTACTTC
>NA|TRBV19|TRBJ1-1|NA
CASREGGNTEAFF
TGTGCCAGTAGAGAAGGGGGGAACACTGAAGCTTTCTTT
>NA|TRBV19|TRBJ2-2|TRBD2
CASSIKSGTSGTGELFF
TGTGCCAGTAGTATTAAGTCCGGGACTAGTGGGACCGGGGAGCTGTTTTTT